What follows are 8 T cell receptor beta chains derived from one specimen sequenced in a study of blood T cells in healthy people across ages. Primed by a sample-barcoded 5' primer and a J-beta primer mix, a second PCR proceeded for about 7 to 12 cycles. In TCRdb, the 5' RACE reads were re-called with MiXCR into one record per CDR3 protein. The data contain about 680,000 distinct CDR3 sequences, approximately 50% of them singletons. Sequenced sample: blood. The receptors derive from a woman in her sixties in good health.

This clonotype was counted a few times. The J gene is TRBJ1-6, the V gene TRBV9; no reliable D call. The CDR3 length is 12 residues. The V end was cut by 3 bases, the J end by 7 bases, with 5 bases between. Germline values: CDR1 SGDLS, CDR2 YYNGEE. The CDR3 bases are TGTGCCAGCAGCGCTTTAAATTCACCCCTCCACTTT. Translating gives CASSALNSPLHF.

Turning to this clonotype: The junction shows a germline mismatch at one end, possibly a read error. This chain joins TRBV5-1 and TRBJ2-7, with 7 nucleotides matching TRBD1. The germline V gene encodes CDR1 SGHRS and CDR2 YFSETQ. This CDR3 is built from 14 residues. CDR3 loop: CASSLTGASYEQYF. CDR3 DNA: TGTGCCAGCAGCCTAACAGGGGCGTCCTACGAGCAGTACTTC.

This clonotype came up a few times. The V and J genes are TRBV12-3 or TRBV12-4 and TRBJ2-7; D is unclear. V lost 2 bases to trimming and J lost 3 bases, with 14 bases between them. The CDR3 covers 15 residues. The CDR3 region is CASSLTPAVLYEQYF. CDR3 nucleotide sequence: TGTGCCAGCAGTTTAACCCCAGCAGTTCTCTACGAGCAGTACTTC.

The chain uses TRBV5-6 and TRBJ1-2; D remains unclear. This CDR3 contains 16 residues. With 3 bases removed from V and 6 bases from J, the gap between germline ends came to 21 bases. Per the germline V gene, CDR1 is SGHDT and CDR2 is YYEEEE. CDR3 loop: CASSSRTGVDRNGYTF. Written as DNA, the CDR3 is TGTGCCAGCAGCTCCAGGACCGGAGTCGACCGGAATGGCTACACCTTC.

This chain joins TRBV5-1 and TRBJ2-3, with D possibly matching TRBD1 (6 bases). Looked up from germline, CDR1 is SGHRS and CDR2 is YFSETQ. This CDR3 is 13 amino acids long. V lost 7 bases and J 8 bases, leaving 17 bases between the germline ends. This CDR3 reads CASGFEGDVTQYF. For the CDR3, the DNA is TGCGCCAGCGGGTTCGAGGGGGACGTTACGCAGTATTTT.

This clonotype was detected a few times. The V call is TRBV7-2, the J call TRBJ2-7, with TRBD2 matching over 15 bases. This CDR3 spans 16 amino acids. Germline CDR1 reads SGHTA; CDR2 reads FQGNSA. Trimming at V came to 0 bases and at J to 6 bases, leaving 3 bases not matched to a gene. CDR3: CASSLARGLAGGEQYF. Here the CDR3 DNA reads TGTGCCAGCAGCTTAGCGCGGGGACTAGCGGGAGGCGAGCAGTACTTC.

This clonotype occurred a few times. This sequence joins TRBV11-3 and TRBJ2-1, with D perhaps given as TRBD1 or TRBD2 (6 bases each). V lost 0 bases, J lost 4 bases, and 16 bases lay in between. This CDR3 is 17 amino acids long. In germline, CDR1 is SGHNT, CDR2 YENEEA. CDR3 loop: CASSLDGKGGLYNEQFF. CDR3 coding DNA: TGTGCCAGCAGCTTAGATGGGAAGGGGGGCCTTTACAATGAGCAGTTCTTC.

This clonotype was detected only a few times. The rearrangement uses TRBV20-1 and TRBJ2-5, with 11 bases fitting TRBD2. The closer fit of TRBJ2-7 to the DNA end suggests the J call may be wrong. CDR1 and CDR2 (germline): DFQATT, SNEGSKA (reference sequence). The CDR3 has 14 residues. CDR3 sequence: CSAFSSGRAHEQYF. The CDR3 DNA reads as TGCAGTGCCTTTAGTAGCGGGAGGGCCCACGAGCAGTACTTC.